What follows are 8 T cell receptor beta chains derived from one specimen sequenced in a study of blood T cell repertoires in COVID-19 (dated by TCRdb to about 2020). Libraries were built with the immunoSEQ multiplex PCR assay. In its TCRdb copy, this immuneACCESS table keeps in-frame sequences only and misses some clones. Where compared with another copy, unresolved V genes explain less than half of these, and the others have no known cause. The table for this sample lists 95,000 to 150,000 clones; approximately 80% of them were counted only once. Approximately 5% of the sample is held by the ten biggest clonotypes. The sample comprised peripheral blood. The receptor set was obtained from a woman in her seventies with acute or convalescent COVID-19.

The chain links TRBV9 to TRBJ2-7; 9 nucleotides line up with TRBD2. Germline V gene data show CDR1 as SGDLS and CDR2 as YYNGEE. The CDR3 sequence is 17 residues long. The J segment lost 5 bases and the V segment lost 2 bases, leaving 14 bases of the junction unmatched. CDR3 nucleotide sequence: TGTGCCAGCAGCGTTTCGGGGAGGACTAGCGACGACGACGAGCAGTACTTC. This translates into CASSVSGRTSDDDEQYF.

The V gene is TRBV11-2, the J gene TRBJ1-6, with D perhaps TRBD1 (5 bases). The CDR3 is 14 residues long. Germline CDR1 reads SGHAT; CDR2 reads FQNNGV. With 4 bases removed from V and 7 bases from J, the gap between germline ends came to 11 bases. CDR3 in amino acids: CASSSQGNNSPLHF. CDR3 DNA sequence: TGTGCCAGCAGCTCCCAGGGAAACAATTCACCCCTCCACTTT.

This chain connects TRBV2 to TRBJ2-5; D ambiguous. V lost 6 bases to trimming and J lost 0 bases, with 14 bases between them. CDR3 length equals 15 residues. Germline CDR1 reads SNHLY; CDR2 reads FYNNEI. CDR3 sequence (DNA): TGTGCCAGCAGGCTCCGGCCAACTAACCAAGAGACCCAGTACTTC. This gives the protein CASRLRPTNQETQYF.

This clone occurred a few times. The V gene is TRBV6-2 or TRBV6-3, the J gene TRBJ1-2; no clear D gene. Deletions cut 1 base from V and 4 bases from J, with 7 bases between. The germline gives CDR1 MNHEY, CDR2 SVGEGT. The CDR3 length is 13 residues. DNA of the CDR3: TGTGCCAGCAGTTACTACAGTCCCTATGGCTACACCTTC. This gives the protein CASSYYSPYGYTF.

V usage is TRBV7-9 and J usage is TRBJ2-7, with TRBD1 matching 7 bases. V shed 1 base, J shed 6 bases, and the junction held 3 bases outside the gene matches. The CDR3 length is 13 residues. Germline V lookup: CDR1 SEHNR, CDR2 FQNEAQ (reference sequence). CDR3 protein: CASSLVQGTEQYF. The CDR3, as DNA: TGTGCCAGCAGCTTAGTACAGGGGACCGAGCAGTACTTC. Complete variable domain (other parts from reference TRBV7-9 and TRBJ2-7): DTGVSQNPRHKITKRGQNVTFRCDPISEHNRLYWYRQTLGQGPEFLTYFQNEAQLEKSRLLSDRFSAERPKGSFSTLEIQRTEQGDSAMYLCASSLVQGTEQYFGPGTRLTVT.

Only one count was recorded for this clone. The chain carries TRBV6-5 and TRBJ1-5; 7 nucleotides align to TRBD1. The CDR3 sequence is 15 residues long. CDR1 is MNHEY and CDR2 is SVGAGI in the germline V gene. The ends lost 6 bases at V and 0 bases at J; junction bases unmatched: 5. This CDR3 reads CASRVTGYSNQPQHF. CDR3 DNA sequence: TGTGCCAGCAGGGTGACAGGGTATAGCAATCAGCCCCAGCATTTT.

The chain combines TRBV18 with TRBJ2-7; weak D call: TRBD1 (5 bases). Trimming took 4 bases from V and 0 from J, leaving 13 bases between them. The V gene's germline CDR1 is KGHSH and CDR2 LQKENI. The CDR3 consists of 15 residues. The chain's CDR3 is CASSLGVTVSYEQYF. CDR3 bases: TGTGCCAGCTCACTCGGAGTGACAGTCTCCTACGAGCAGTACTTC.

The gene calls are TRBV27 and TRBJ2-2; D gene ambiguous. CDR3 size: 13 residues. Germline V CDR1 and CDR2: MNHEY, SMNVEV (reference sequence). V lost 5 bases and J lost 6, with 10 bases in between. In DNA form, the CDR3 reads TGTGCCAGCAGTCGGATAGCTCCCGGGGAGCTGTTTTTT. It encodes CASSRIAPGELFF.